Presented here are 14 T cell receptor beta chains from one specimen sequenced in a study of blood T cell repertoires in COVID-19. Assay: immunoSEQ multiplex PCR; the TCRdb copy retains only in-frame clones and omits some. The sample yields roughly 100,000 clones, roughly 90% seen once. Sequencing input: peripheral blood. These receptors all come from a woman aged 55 to 70 with acute or convalescent COVID-19.

This clone was detected only a few times. This chain links TRBV12-5 with TRBJ1-1; D is possibly TRBD1 (5 bases). Germline V lookup: CDR1 LGHNT, CDR2 FRNRAP. CDR3 length: 14 amino acids. The germline V and J ends were trimmed by 4 bases and 3 bases, with 12 bases remaining between them. CDR3: CASGSQGYYTEAFF. Here the CDR3 DNA reads TGTGCTAGTGGTTCCCAGGGTTATTACACTGAAGCTTTCTTT.

The chain is built from TRBV24-1 and TRBJ2-1; D is ambiguous. CDR1 KGHDR and CDR2 SFDVKD come from the germline V gene. Deletions cut 3 bases from V and 0 bases from J, with 11 bases between. The CDR3 loop spans 16 amino acids. In DNA, the CDR3 is TGTGCCACCAGTGATGTGACTTCGAGCTCCTACAATGAGCAGTTCTTC. Residues: CATSDVTSSSYNEQFF.

The V gene is TRBV2, the J gene TRBJ1-4; no definite D call. Germline CDR1 SNHLY, CDR2 FYNNEI. The CDR3 length is 11 residues. With 4 bases removed from V and 9 bases from J, the gap between germline ends came to 6 bases. CDR3: CASSVDKKLFF. The CDR3 DNA is TGTGCCAGCAGTGTAGATAAAAAACTGTTTTTT.

The sample holds one count of this clone. This sequence joins TRBV14 and TRBJ1-3; 8 bases line up with TRBD1. Germline CDR1 reads SGHDN; CDR2 reads FVKESK. The CDR3 has 16 residues. V trimming: 3 bases; J trimming: 3 bases; junction bases outside the gene matches: 7. The CDR3 is CASSHAVGTGGNTIYF. CDR3 coding DNA: TGTGCCAGCAGCCACGCTGTAGGGACAGGTGGAAACACCATATATTTT.

This clone has only one observation. CDR3 sequence: CASSSWTVNTEAFF. The CDR3 region has the DNA TGTGCCAGCAGCTCGTGGACAGTGAACACTGAAGCTTTCTTT. V is TRBV9 and J is TRBJ1-1, with a tentative D call TRBD1 (6 bases). Deletions cut 4 bases from V and 0 bases from J, with 10 bases between. CDR1 and CDR2 from the germline V gene are SGDLS and YYNGEE. This CDR3 contains 14 residues.

The chain links TRBV30 to TRBJ1-1; tentatively, D is TRBD1 (5 bases). Germline CDR1 GTSNPN, CDR2 SVGIG (reference sequence). The CDR3 sequence is 12 residues long. V was trimmed by 8 bases and J by 5 bases, leaving 15 bases between them. The CDR3 sequence: CAGAALGTEAFF. The DNA of the CDR3 is TGTGCCGGGGCTGCACTGGGGACTGAAGCTTTCTTT.

The chain carries TRBV3-1 (or the pseudogene TRBV3-2) and TRBJ1-2, with unresolved D. Germline CDR1 and CDR2: LGHDT and YNNKEL (reference sequence). The CDR3 length is 13 residues. V was shortened by 0 bases and J by 7 bases, with 9 bases between the two germline ends. The CDR3: CASSQDTGFGYTF. The CDR3, as DNA: TGTGCCAGCAGCCAAGATACGGGGTTTGGCTACACCTTC.

The chain has TRBV5-4 and TRBJ2-5; TRBD2 is a possible D gene (6 bases). Trimming shortened V by 3 bases and J by 5 bases, and 11 bases separated the two germline ends. The CDR3 has 13 amino acids. The germline CDR1 and CDR2 sequences are SGHNT and YYREEE (reference sequence). The CDR3 reads CASSSQAGETQYF. CDR3 coding DNA: TGTGCCAGCAGCTCCCAGGCGGGGGAGACCCAGTACTTC.

The chain joins TRBV2 to TRBJ2-7; tentatively, D is TRBD2 (6 bases). Trimming left V 6 bases short and J 5 bases short, with 17 bases between. The length of the CDR3 is 14 residues. From germline, CDR1 is SNHLY and CDR2 FYNNEI. CDR3 bases: TGTGCCAGCAGAGAGCTAGCGCTAGGAAACGAGCAGTACGTC. This codes for CASRELALGNEQYV.

Only one count was recorded for this clone. The V call is TRBV7-6, the J call TRBJ2-1, with TRBD2 identical over 13 bases. The CDR3 totals 15 residues. With V trimmed by 5 bases and J by 7 bases, 5 bases remained unmatched. Germline CDR1 is SGHVS and CDR2 is FNYEAQ. CDR3 bases: TGTGCCAGCAGCCGTACTAGCGGGAGGGGTAATGAGCAGTTCTTC. This gives the protein CASSRTSGRGNEQFF.

The chain links TRBV5-1 to TRBJ2-5; D remains unclear. V was cut by 3 bases and J by 4 bases, with 10 bases left in between. Germline V gives CDR1 SGHRS, CDR2 YFSETQ. CDR3 size: 13 residues. CDR3 residues: CASSSGSGETQYF. The DNA of the CDR3 is TGCGCCAGCAGCTCGGGTTCGGGAGAGACCCAGTACTTC.

The genes are TRBV6-5 and TRBJ1-6; tentatively, D is TRBD1 (5 bases). Germline-derived CDR1 and CDR2 are MNHEY and SVGAGI. CDR3 length: 13 residues. V lost 5 bases, J lost 13 bases, and 15 bases lay in between. CDR3 amino acids: CASSIETARPLHF. The CDR3 DNA follows: TGTGCCAGCAGTATTGAGACAGCCCGGCCCCTCCACTTT.

The chain couples TRBV15 to TRBJ2-3, with D unclear. Germline V gene lookup returns CDR1 LNHNV and CDR2 YYDKDF (reference sequence). Trimming cost V 0 bases and J 5 bases, with 12 bases left between them. The length of the CDR3 is 15 residues. The CDR3 DNA follows: TGTGCCACCAGCAGAGAGGTCGAGCCCCGAGATACGCAGTATTTT. Protein sequence: CATSREVEPRDTQYF.

The V call is TRBV11-2, the J call TRBJ2-7, with D possibly being TRBD2 (5 bases). The CDR3 spans 19 residues. Trimming removed 2 bases from V and 3 bases from J, with 26 bases in between. CDR1 is SGHAT, CDR2 FQNNGV, per germline. CDR3 coding DNA: TGTGCCAGCAGCTTACGTACCTCTCTAGCCTCGGGCTACGACTACGAGCAGTACTTC. This codes for CASSLRTSLASGYDYEQYF.